The 21 T cell receptor beta chains below were found in one sample sequenced in a study of cytomegalovirus exposure and HLA in healthy donors. In the PCR, 60 Vbeta and 13 Jbeta primers were used. Measured with immunoSEQ multiplex PCR; TCRdb has only the in-frame clones, and not every one. Among more than 85,000 clones listed, more than 60% were seen once. Sequencing was done on a sample of PBMCs. The receptor set was obtained from a woman between 18 and 30 years old in good health and CMV-seropositive.

The CDR3 is CASSRQSTSGANVLTF. The CDR3 DNA reads TGTGCCAGCAGTAGACAGTCGACCTCTGGGGCCAACGTCCTGACTTTC. The V call is TRBV6-4, the J call TRBJ2-6; weak D call: TRBD1 (5 bases). Germline values: CDR1 MRHNA, CDR2 SNTAGT. Trimming pared 5 bases from V and 0 bases from J, leaving 11 bases between. The CDR3 extends over 16 amino acids.

This sequence joins TRBV7-2 and TRBJ2-7; 10 positions match TRBD2. Germline assignment: CDR1 SGHTA and CDR2 FQGNSA. Trimming removed 5 bases from V and 2 bases from J; junction bases left unmatched: 3. The CDR3 sequence is 14 residues long. The CDR3 sequence is CASSAGLATYEQYF. Here the CDR3 DNA reads TGTGCCAGCAGCGCGGGACTAGCGACCTACGAGCAGTACTTC.

This chain joins TRBV30 and TRBJ1-5, with 7 bases aligning to TRBD1. This CDR3 has 19 residues. V lost 5 bases, J lost 0 bases, and 19 bases stayed unmatched. Looked up from germline, CDR1 is GTSNPN and CDR2 is SVGIG (reference sequence). CDR3 DNA: TGTGCCTGGGGAAGGGGTCAAGGGGGCGAACCGTTTAGCAATCAGCCCCAGCATTTT. This gives the protein CAWGRGQGGEPFSNQPQHF.

The chain is built from TRBV5-1 and TRBJ2-2; D might be TRBD2 (5 bases). The CDR3 length is 15 residues. Germline V gene lookup returns CDR1 SGHRS and CDR2 YFSETQ. Trimming removed 0 bases at V and 8 bases at J, with 14 bases between. CDR3 loop: CASSLVRGSVGELFF. DNA for the CDR3: TGCGCCAGCAGCTTGGTTCGAGGGTCGGTGGGGGAGCTGTTTTTT.

V gene TRBV19 combines with J gene TRBJ2-7; TRBD2 aligns across 14 bases. The CDR3 is 19 residues long. In germline, CDR1 is LNHDA, CDR2 SQIVND (reference sequence). Unmatched junction bases numbered 15, after V lost 5 bases and J lost 3 bases. This chain's CDR3 is CASSVLPGTSGSFGYEQYF. DNA of the CDR3: TGTGCCAGTAGTGTCCTTCCCGGGACTAGCGGGAGCTTCGGCTACGAGCAGTACTTC.

This clone was observed a handful of times. This chain connects TRBV2 to TRBJ1-1, with a weak D call TRBD1 (6 bases). The CDR3 runs to 15 residues. Germline V gene data show CDR1 as SNHLY and CDR2 as FYNNEI. V was pared by 3 bases and J by 6 bases, with 17 bases between. The CDR3 here is CASSDRGGGVAEAFF. CDR3 in DNA: TGTGCCAGCAGTGATCGGGGGGGCGGGGTTGCTGAAGCTTTCTTT.

This rearrangement joins TRBV5-6 to TRBJ2-2, with D maybe TRBD1 (6 bases). Per the germline V gene, CDR1 is SGHDT and CDR2 is YYEEEE. Trimming took off 3 bases at V and 0 bases at J, with 12 bases between the two ends. The CDR3 runs to 16 residues. The CDR3 DNA follows: TGTGCCAGCAGCTCGACAGGTATTCCGAACACCGGGGAGCTGTTTTTT. This sequence encodes CASSSTGIPNTGELFF.

The gene calls are TRBV7-9 and TRBJ1-2; 10 bases line up with TRBD1. CDR3 length: 15 residues. V lost 4 bases to trimming and J lost 4 bases; unmatched junction nucleotides: 6. CDR1 is SEHNR, CDR2 FQNEAQ, per germline (reference sequence). This chain's CDR3 is CASSSDRGRRYGYTF. DNA of the CDR3: TGTGCCAGCAGCTCCGACAGGGGGCGACGCTATGGCTACACCTTC.

The chain employs TRBV7-2 and TRBJ2-1; 12 bases agree with TRBD2. The germline V gene encodes CDR1 SGHTA and CDR2 FQGNSA. V trimming: 2 bases; J trimming: 0 bases; junction bases outside the gene matches: 8. CDR3 size: 19 residues. CDR3 sequence: CASSLRLAGGGSSYNEQFF. The CDR3 coding sequence is TGTGCCAGCAGCTTAAGGCTAGCGGGAGGGGGAAGCTCCTACAATGAGCAGTTCTTC.

The rearrangement links TRBV13 to TRBJ2-2, with 11 bases lining up with TRBD2. The ends lost 5 bases at V and 1 base at J; junction bases unmatched: 3. Per the germline V gene, CDR1 is PRHDT and CDR2 is FYEKMQ (reference sequence). This CDR3 is built from 16 residues. CDR3 sequence: CASSRLAGLNTGELFF. CDR3 sequence (DNA): TGTGCCAGCAGCCGACTAGCGGGACTGAACACCGGGGAGCTGTTTTTT. Using reference TRBV13 and TRBJ2-2 for the parts outside the CDR3, the full variable domain is AAGVIQSPRHLIKEKRETATLKCYPIPRHDTVYWYQQGPGQDPQFLISFYEKMQSDKGSIPDRFSAQQFSDYHSELNMSSLELGDSALYFCASSRLAGLNTGELFFGEGSRLTVL.

The chain joins TRBV7-2 to TRBJ2-1, with a weak D call TRBD1 (6 bases). V was cut by 5 bases and J by 3 bases, with 20 bases left in between. The CDR3 contains 17 residues. Germline CDR1 is SGHTA and CDR2 is FQGNSA. The CDR3 DNA reads TGTGCCAGCAGCCAAAGGTGGGGGCGAGGATACTACAATGAGCAGTTCTTC. This gives the protein CASSQRWGRGYYNEQFF.

This chain uses TRBV19 with TRBJ2-6, with D possibly matching TRBD2 (5 bases). There are 15 residues in the CDR3. The V gene lost 5 bases and the J gene lost 0 bases, with 8 bases spanning the gap. Germline V gives CDR1 LNHDA, CDR2 SQIVND (reference sequence). CDR3 DNA: TGTGCCAGTAGTCGTCGGGACTCTGGGGCCAACGTCCTGACTTTC. Encoded protein: CASSRRDSGANVLTF.

The chain is built from TRBV5-1 and TRBJ2-5; D is ambiguous. The last part of the DNA fits TRBJ2-7 better; the J call may be wrong. CDR3 length: 16 amino acids. CDR1 SGHRS and CDR2 YFSETQ come from the germline V gene. The DNA for the CDR3 is TGCGCCAGCAGCTTCACTGCCACCTTTTCTGCGAACGAGCAGTACTTC. Translated: CASSFTATFSANEQYF.

The chain links TRBV7-9 to TRBJ2-5, with a tentative D call TRBD2 (7 bases). Trimming shortened V by 0 bases and J by 1 base, and 9 bases separated the two germline ends. Germline V gene data show CDR1 as SEHNR and CDR2 as FQNEAQ (reference sequence). This CDR3 region has 15 residues. CDR3 DNA: TGTGCCAGCAGCTTAGCTAGGGGGGGCCAAGAGACCCAGTACTTC. It is translated as CASSLARGGQETQYF.

The chain joins TRBV7-9 to TRBJ2-2, with 12 bases that match TRBD2. V lost 4 bases to trimming and J lost 5 bases; unmatched junction nucleotides: 11. The CDR3 loop spans 18 amino acids. Germline assignment: CDR1 SEHNR and CDR2 FQNEAQ (reference sequence). The CDR3 sequence: CASSSKPSGRARTGELFF. The CDR3 DNA sequence: TGTGCCAGCAGCTCCAAGCCTAGCGGGAGGGCCAGGACCGGGGAGCTGTTTTTT.

This clone appeared a few times. This sequence joins TRBV7-2 and TRBJ2-3; D is perhaps TRBD2 (6 bases). Germline loops: CDR1 SGHTA, CDR2 FQGNSA. The CDR3 totals 15 residues. Trimming removed 1 base at V and 8 bases at J, with 16 bases between. The chain's CDR3 is CASSLESGVRGTQYF. Here the CDR3 DNA reads TGTGCCAGCAGCTTAGAGTCGGGGGTTAGGGGTACGCAGTATTTT.

V and J are TRBV7-3 and TRBJ2-1; 12 nucleotides line up with TRBD2. The CDR3 is made up of 16 amino acids. Germline V CDR1 and CDR2: SGHTA, FQGTGA. The junction had 11 bases not matched to a gene; V was cut back by 5 bases and J by 9 bases. For the CDR3, the DNA is TGTGCCAGCAGCGACCTACTAGCGGGAGGCAGAGGTGAGCAGTTCTTC. This gives the protein CASSDLLAGGRGEQFF.

The rearrangement links TRBV27 to TRBJ1-5; D is unresolved. The CDR3 is 12 residues long. The V gene lost 8 bases and the J gene lost 5 bases, with 10 bases spanning the gap. Germline V gives CDR1 MNHEY, CDR2 SMNVEV (reference sequence). This CDR3 is CASRQEDQPQHF. As DNA, the CDR3 is TGTGCCAGCCGGCAGGAAGATCAGCCCCAGCATTTT.

This sequence joins TRBV6-5 and TRBJ2-7, with 8 nucleotides matching TRBD2. The germline V gene has CDR1 MNHEY and CDR2 SVGAGI. V lost 6 bases, J lost 6 bases, and 10 bases stayed unmatched. This CDR3 is 14 amino acids long. The CDR3 nucleotides read TGTGCCAGCAGCTTAGCCCGGGGGGGCGGCGAGCAGTACTTC. Protein: CASSLARGGGEQYF.

This clone was observed a few times. This sequence joins TRBV2 and TRBJ2-1; 8 positions agree with TRBD2. Germline V gene sequence: CDR1 SNHLY, CDR2 FYNNEI. The CDR3 is made up of 15 amino acids. Unmatched junction bases numbered 4, after V lost 4 bases and J lost 2 bases. This CDR3 is CASSGVSGTYNEQFF. The CDR3 DNA reads as TGTGCCAGCAGTGGGGTTAGCGGGACCTACAATGAGCAGTTCTTC.

The chain joins TRBV30 to TRBJ1-1, with D possibly matching TRBD1 (5 bases). The ends were cut back, 2 bases at V and 6 bases at J, with 7 bases in the middle. Germline CDR1 is GTSNPN and CDR2 is SVGIG (reference sequence). The CDR3 totals 11 residues. CDR3 protein: CAWSTGAEAFF. The DNA for the CDR3 is TGTGCCTGGAGTACGGGGGCTGAAGCTTTCTTT.